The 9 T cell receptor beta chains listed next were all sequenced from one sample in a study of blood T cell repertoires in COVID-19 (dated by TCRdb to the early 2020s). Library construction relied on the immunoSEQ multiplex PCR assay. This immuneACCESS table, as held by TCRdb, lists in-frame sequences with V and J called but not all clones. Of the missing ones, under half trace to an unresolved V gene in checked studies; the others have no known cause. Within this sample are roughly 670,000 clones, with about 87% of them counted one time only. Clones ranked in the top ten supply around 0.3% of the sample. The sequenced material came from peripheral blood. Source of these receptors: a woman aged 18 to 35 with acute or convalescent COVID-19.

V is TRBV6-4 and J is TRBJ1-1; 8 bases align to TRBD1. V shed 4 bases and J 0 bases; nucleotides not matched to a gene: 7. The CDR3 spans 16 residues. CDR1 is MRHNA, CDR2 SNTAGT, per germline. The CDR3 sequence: CASSAGDRGLNTEAFF. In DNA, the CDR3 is TGTGCCAGCAGTGCGGGAGACAGGGGCCTGAACACTGAAGCTTTCTTT.

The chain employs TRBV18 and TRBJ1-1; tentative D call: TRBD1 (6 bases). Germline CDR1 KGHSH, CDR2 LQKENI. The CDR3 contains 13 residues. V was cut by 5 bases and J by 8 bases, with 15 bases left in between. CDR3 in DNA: TGTGCCAGCTCAGGCCCAGAGGGGGGGGAAGCTTTCTTT. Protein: CASSGPEGGEAFF. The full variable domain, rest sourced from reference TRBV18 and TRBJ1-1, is NAGVMQNPRHLVRRRGQEARLRCSPMKGHSHVYWYRQLPEEGLKFMVYLQKENIIDESGMPKERFSAEFPKEGPSILRIQQVVRGDSAAYFCASSGPEGGEAFFGQGTRLTVV.

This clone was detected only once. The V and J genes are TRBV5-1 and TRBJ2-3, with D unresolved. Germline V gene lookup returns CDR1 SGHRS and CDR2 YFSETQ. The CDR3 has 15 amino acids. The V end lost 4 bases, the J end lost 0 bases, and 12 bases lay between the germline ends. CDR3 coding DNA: TGCGCCAGCAGCCCTGGAGACGGGAGCACAGATACGCAGTATTTT. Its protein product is CASSPGDGSTDTQYF.

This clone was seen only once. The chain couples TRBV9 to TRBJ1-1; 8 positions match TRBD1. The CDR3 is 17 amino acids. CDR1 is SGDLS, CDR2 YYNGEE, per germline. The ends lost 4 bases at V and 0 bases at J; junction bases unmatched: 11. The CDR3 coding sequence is TGTGCCAGCAGCCCAGGGGGCCAGGGGCCCATGAACACTGAAGCTTTCTTT. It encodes CASSPGGQGPMNTEAFF. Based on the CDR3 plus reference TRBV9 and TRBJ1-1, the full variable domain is DSGVTQTPKHLITATGQRVTLRCSPRSGDLSVYWYQQSLDQGLQFLIQYYNGEERAKGNILERFSAQQFPDLHSELNLSSLELGDSALYFCASSPGGQGPMNTEAFFGQGTRLTVV.

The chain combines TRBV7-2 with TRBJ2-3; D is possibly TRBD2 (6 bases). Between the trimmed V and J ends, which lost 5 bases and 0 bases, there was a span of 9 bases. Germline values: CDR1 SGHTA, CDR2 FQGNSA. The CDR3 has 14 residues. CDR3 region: CASSPGTSTDTQYF. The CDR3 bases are TGTGCCAGCAGCCCCGGGACTAGCACAGATACGCAGTATTTT.

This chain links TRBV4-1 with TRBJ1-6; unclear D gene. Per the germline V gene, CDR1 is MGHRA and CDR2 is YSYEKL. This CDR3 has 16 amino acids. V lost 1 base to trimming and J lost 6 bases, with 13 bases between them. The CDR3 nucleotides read TGCGCCAGCAGCCAAGTAACGGGATACCTTAATTCACCCCTCCACTTT. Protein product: CASSQVTGYLNSPLHF.

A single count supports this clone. CDR3 nucleotides: TGCGCCAGCAGCCAAGGGGGACTAGCGATCAACACCGGGGAGCTGTTTTTT. Translating it yields CASSQGGLAINTGELFF. The chain combines TRBV4-1 with TRBJ2-2; 10 bases line up with TRBD2. CDR1 MGHRA and CDR2 YSYEKL come from the germline V gene. V lost 1 base to trimming and J lost 2 bases; unmatched junction nucleotides: 4. The CDR3 runs to 17 residues.

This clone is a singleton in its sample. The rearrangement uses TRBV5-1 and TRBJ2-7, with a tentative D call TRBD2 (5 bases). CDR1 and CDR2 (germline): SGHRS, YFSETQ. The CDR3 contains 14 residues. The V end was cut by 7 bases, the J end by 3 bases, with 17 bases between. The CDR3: CASSLEGSIYEQYF. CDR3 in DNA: TGCGCCAGCTCCCTAGAGGGCTCTATCTACGAGCAGTACTTC.

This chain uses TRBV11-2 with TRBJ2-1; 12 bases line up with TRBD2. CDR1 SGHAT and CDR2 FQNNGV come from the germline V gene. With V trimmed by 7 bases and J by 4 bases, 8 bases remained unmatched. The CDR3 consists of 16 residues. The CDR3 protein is CASILHGTSGYNEQFF. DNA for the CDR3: TGTGCCAGCATCCTACACGGGACTAGCGGGTACAATGAGCAGTTCTTC.